The 21 T cell receptor beta chains reported below all come from one sample, sequenced in a study of CD8 T cells in Susac syndrome. Random hexamers were used to reverse transcribe 0.5 to 1 ug of RNA. TCRdb analysed the immunoSEQ multiplex PCR reads with MiXCR anew, one entry per CDR3 protein. Of about 190,000 distinct CDR3 sequences in the sample, 85% to 95% were seen once. Sequencing was carried out using CD8+ T cells from PBMCs. These receptors originate from a human donor with Susac syndrome.

The chain combines TRBV12-3 or TRBV12-4 with TRBJ2-5; TRBD1 is a possible D gene (6 bases). This CDR3 has 13 amino acids. Trimming shortened V by 7 bases and J by 5 bases, and 14 bases separated the two germline ends. The CDR3 loop is CASIRSRGETQYF. The DNA of the CDR3 is TGTGCCAGCATCAGGAGCAGGGGTGAGACCCAGTACTTC.

The rearrangement links TRBV9 to TRBJ2-7, with D perhaps matching TRBD1 (5 bases). With 0 bases removed from V and 5 bases from J, the gap between germline ends came to 12 bases. The germline V gene encodes CDR1 SGDLS and CDR2 YYNGEE. CDR3 length equals 14 residues. CDR3 region: CASSVATGIDEQYF. CDR3 in DNA: TGTGCCAGCAGCGTAGCTACAGGAATCGACGAGCAGTACTTC.

Only a few counts were recorded for this clonotype. CDR3 residues: CAVEGQLYGYTF. The CDR3 nucleotides read TGTGCCGTCGAGGGACAGCTCTATGGCTACACCTTC. This chain uses TRBV6-1 with TRBJ1-2; 7 bases agree with TRBD1. V shed 11 bases, J shed 4 bases, and the junction held 7 bases outside the gene matches. The CDR3 loop spans 12 amino acids. Germline V gene data show CDR1 as MNHNS and CDR2 as SASEGT.

This rearrangement joins TRBV9 to TRBJ2-7, with D uncertain. Germline CDR1 and CDR2: SGDLS and YYNGEE. The V and J ends lost 0 bases and 1 base respectively, with 8 bases between them. The CDR3 runs to 14 residues. The CDR3 DNA sequence: TGTGCCAGCAGCGTAGTCCCTAGTTCCTACGAGCAGTACTTC. As protein: CASSVVPSSYEQYF.

The chain carries TRBV7-8 and TRBJ1-2; weak D call: TRBD1 (5 bases). This CDR3 spans 18 amino acids. V was trimmed by 5 bases and J by 6 bases, leaving 28 bases between them. Per germline, CDR1 SGHVS and CDR2 FQNEAQ. CDR3 coding DNA: TGTGCCAGCAGCCGGAGTCTTCTAGCGCGGGGCCCTGTGCATGGCTACACCTTC. Its translation: CASSRSLLARGPVHGYTF. Complete variable domain (other parts from reference TRBV7-8 and TRBJ1-2): GAGVSQSPRYKVAKRGQDVALRCDPISGHVSLFWYQQALGQGPEFLTYFQNEAQLDKSGLPSDRFFAERPEGSVSTLKIQRTQQEDSAVYLCASSRSLLARGPVHGYTFGSGTRLTVV.

V and J are TRBV4-1 and TRBJ1-1; 8 bases align to TRBD1. There are 18 residues in the CDR3. CDR1 is MGHRA, CDR2 YSYEKL, per germline. With V trimmed by 0 bases and J by 7 bases, 16 bases remained unmatched. The CDR3 bases are TGCGCCAGCAGCCAAGATCTTACCGGACAGGGACCTTTTTATGAAGCTTTCTTT. This gives the protein CASSQDLTGQGPFYEAFF.

The CDR3 DNA follows: TGTGCCAGCAGTTTTGTTGTGGATCAGCCCCAGCATTTT. Its translation: CASSFVVDQPQHF. The chain combines TRBV27 with TRBJ1-5; no firm D call. Looked up from germline, CDR1 is MNHEY and CDR2 is SMNVEV (reference sequence). CDR3 length: 13 residues. Trimming removed 3 bases at V and 5 bases at J, with 8 bases between.

The V and J genes are TRBV27 and TRBJ1-1; a weak D match, TRBD1 (5 bases). This CDR3 is built from 15 residues. V lost 7 bases, J lost 3 bases, and 18 bases lay in between. Germline V CDR1 and CDR2: MNHEY, SMNVEV (reference sequence). Written as DNA, the CDR3 is TGTGCCAGCATTGTTCGGGGGGTAAGGTACACTGAAGCTTTCTTT. Its protein is CASIVRGVRYTEAFF.

The chain carries TRBV15 and TRBJ2-1, with 7 nucleotides matching TRBD1. There are 16 residues in the CDR3. Germline CDR1 is LNHNV and CDR2 is YYDKDF (reference sequence). V dropped 4 bases and J dropped 3; count of bases not matched to a gene: 9. CDR3 nucleotide sequence: TGTGCCACCAGCACCCCCCAGGGGGAGAGCTACAATGAGCAGTTCTTC. It translates to CATSTPQGESYNEQFF.

The CDR3 DNA reads as TGTGCCAGCAGCTTAAACATCCCGTACACTGAAGCTTTCTTT. Translation: CASSLNIPYTEAFF. V is TRBV7-9 and J is TRBJ1-1, with D unresolved. This CDR3 contains 14 residues. Germline loops: CDR1 SEHNR, CDR2 FQNEAQ (reference sequence). V was pared by 2 bases and J by 3 bases, with 10 bases between.

The DNA for the CDR3 is TGTGCCAGCAGCCCTGTTGGGCGCCCAAGCACAGATACGCAGTATTTT. Its protein product is CASSPVGRPSTDTQYF. This sequence joins TRBV7-3 and TRBJ2-3; D unclear. Germline V gene sequence: CDR1 SGHTA, CDR2 FQGTGA. With 5 bases removed from V and 0 bases from J, the gap between germline ends came to 15 bases. The CDR3 totals 16 residues.

The rearrangement uses TRBV20-1 and TRBJ1-1; TRBD1 matches at 7 bases. From germline, CDR1 is DFQATT and CDR2 SNEGSKA (reference sequence). Trimming cost V 8 bases and J 1 base; bases outside gene matches: 7. The CDR3 covers 13 residues. The DNA of the CDR3 is TGCAGTATACTAGGGACAGAGAACACTGAAGCTTTCTTT. Translated, it gives CSILGTENTEAFF.

The rearrangement uses TRBV9 and TRBJ2-3; 8 nucleotides match TRBD2. Trimming took 4 bases from V and 2 from J; bases not matched to a gene: 3. This CDR3 has 14 residues. Germline lookup yields CDR1 SGDLS and CDR2 YYNGEE. As DNA, the CDR3 is TGTGCCAGCAGCTACGGACTAGCCACAGATACGCAGTATTTT. This gives the protein CASSYGLATDTQYF.

The chain is built from TRBV9 and TRBJ2-5; unclear D gene. The germline V gene has CDR1 SGDLS and CDR2 YYNGEE. V lost 0 bases to trimming and J lost 0 bases, with 9 bases between them. The CDR3 has 15 amino acids. The CDR3 protein is CASSVVGTHQETQYF. The DNA for the CDR3 is TGTGCCAGCAGCGTAGTTGGCACTCACCAAGAGACCCAGTACTTC.

The rearrangement joins TRBV29-1 to TRBJ2-2, with 7 bases identical to TRBD2. The CDR3 is 16 residues long. Trimming took 6 bases from V and 4 from J; bases not matched to a gene: 14. Germline V gene sequence: CDR1 SQVTM, CDR2 ANQGSEA. The CDR3 here is CSVRLGEGRGTGELFF. CDR3 nucleotides: TGCAGCGTACGTTTGGGGGAGGGGAGGGGCACCGGGGAGCTGTTTTTT.

The chain employs TRBV4-2 and TRBJ1-2, with D unresolved. Germline V gene lookup returns CDR1 LGHNA and CDR2 YNFKEQ. The CDR3 has 14 amino acids. Trimming left V 4 bases short and J 5 bases short, with 14 bases between. The CDR3 DNA follows: TGTGCCAGCAGCCCCTTTCCGATCCCGTATGGCTACACCTTC. Translation gives CASSPFPIPYGYTF.

This chain links TRBV7-8 with TRBJ2-7; D uncertain. The CDR3 covers 13 residues. Trimming took 5 bases from V and 7 from J, leaving 15 bases between them. Germline loops: CDR1 SGHVS, CDR2 FQNEAQ. CDR3 DNA: TGTGCCAGCAGCCCAACGGTGGGATGGGAGCAGTACTTC. This translates into CASSPTVGWEQYF.

The chain joins TRBV5-6 to TRBJ2-1; possibly TRBD2 for D (5 bases). The ends were cut back, 0 bases at V and 7 bases at J, with 8 bases in the middle. CDR1 and CDR2 (germline): SGHDT, YYEEEE. This CDR3 is built from 13 residues. The DNA for the CDR3 is TGTGCCAGCAGCTTGGCTAGCCAAAATGAGCAGTTCTTC. Protein sequence: CASSLASQNEQFF.

The chain couples TRBV6-5 to TRBJ2-7, with D perhaps TRBD1 (5 bases). Trimming cost V 2 bases and J 3 bases, with 20 bases left between them. This CDR3 comprises 17 residues. Germline V CDR1 and CDR2: MNHEY, SVGAGI. CDR3 amino acids: CASSYEPQGIGIYEQYF. DNA for the CDR3: TGTGCCAGCAGTTACGAGCCTCAGGGAATTGGAATCTACGAGCAGTACTTC.

The V and J genes are TRBV5-6 and TRBJ1-2, with D tentatively TRBD1 (5 bases). V lost 0 bases, J lost 2 bases, and 14 bases lay in between. This CDR3 contains 16 residues. CDR1 is SGHDT, CDR2 YYEEEE, per germline. The CDR3 protein is CASSLEGWNRNYGYTF. CDR3 sequence (DNA): TGTGCCAGCAGCTTGGAAGGTTGGAACAGGAACTATGGCTACACCTTC.

This rearrangement joins TRBV7-9 to TRBJ1-1; 8 nucleotides match TRBD1. The germline V gene encodes CDR1 SEHNR and CDR2 FQNEAQ (reference sequence). This CDR3 is built from 13 residues. After removal of 4 bases from V and 7 bases from J, the junction contained 5 bases not matched to a gene. The CDR3 reads CASSSRGPHEAFF. CDR3 DNA sequence: TGTGCCAGCAGCTCCAGGGGGCCCCATGAAGCTTTCTTT.